The 13 T cell receptor beta chains given below trace back to one sample, sequenced in a study of control samples from healthy donors and cancer patients. Sequencing used immunoSEQ multiplex PCR; TCRdb keeps in-frame clones, though not all of them. The repertoire includes about 120,000 clones, around 88% of them detected once, and about 3.2% sits in the top ten. The material sequenced was blood. All receptors derive from a man in his forties in good health.

The chain carries TRBV19 and TRBJ2-1; 8 bases align to TRBD1. V was clipped by 3 bases and J by 6 bases; unmatched bases: 7. The CDR3 is 15 residues long. Germline CDR1 and CDR2: LNHDA and SQIVND (reference sequence). The CDR3 sequence is CASSIAGQELNEQFF. CDR3 coding DNA: TGTGCCAGTAGTATCGCGGGACAGGAACTCAATGAGCAGTTCTTC.

This clone was detected only a few times. This sample also contains other DNA sequences that code for the same CDR3. The rearrangement links TRBV18 to TRBJ2-6; D possibly matches TRBD1 or TRBD2 (6 bases each). The germline V gene has CDR1 KGHSH and CDR2 LQKENI. Trimming stripped 3 bases from V and 3 bases from J, with 9 bases between. CDR3 length equals 15 residues. CDR3 sequence: CASSPEGVGANVLTF. The CDR3 bases are TGTGCCAGCTCACCGGAGGGGGTTGGGGCCAACGTCCTGACTTTC.

This rearrangement joins TRBV6-5 to TRBJ1-4, with TRBD1 as a possible D gene (6 bases). Germline V gene sequence: CDR1 MNHEY, CDR2 SVGAGI. The length of the CDR3 is 14 residues. Between the trimmed V and J ends, which lost 6 bases and 5 bases, there was a span of 13 bases. CDR3 in amino acids: CASRIQGGNEKLFF. The CDR3 DNA is TGTGCCAGCAGGATACAGGGTGGAAATGAAAAACTGTTTTTT.

The chain combines TRBV2 with TRBJ2-1; D not resolved. V gave up 8 bases and J gave up 9 bases, with 17 bases separating them. CDR3 size: 13 residues. CDR1 and CDR2 (germline): SNHLY, FYNNEI. CDR3 nucleotides: TGTGCCAGCTCCGAGCAAACGGGCTCTGAGCAGTTCTTC. As protein: CASSEQTGSEQFF.

The genes are TRBV24-1 and TRBJ2-3; D is uncertain. Deletions cut 4 bases from V and 1 base from J, with 2 bases between. The germline V gene has CDR1 KGHDR and CDR2 SFDVKD. CDR3 length equals 12 residues. This chain's CDR3 is CATSDRTDTQYF. CDR3 DNA: TGTGCCACCAGTGACCGCACAGATACGCAGTATTTT.

This clone is a singleton in its sample. This chain links TRBV19 with TRBJ1-1; D is ambiguous. The CDR3 length is 16 residues. V was trimmed by 7 bases and J by 2 bases, leaving 20 bases between them. In germline, CDR1 is LNHDA, CDR2 SQIVND (reference sequence). DNA for the CDR3: TGTGCCAGTACCCCGGCGGGCGGATTGATCAACACTGAAGCTTTCTTT. This translates into CASTPAGGLINTEAFF.

This chain joins TRBV10-1 and TRBJ2-6; the match to TRBD2 covers 7 bases. The germline V gene has CDR1 WNHNN and CDR2 SYGVQD (reference sequence). The CDR3 runs 16 residues. Germline trimming cut 6 bases from V and 4 bases from J; bases unmatched to any gene: 9. The CDR3 region is CASSRTGGDGANVLTF. The CDR3 DNA reads as TGCGCCAGCAGCCGCACGGGGGGTGACGGGGCCAACGTCCTGACTTTC.

The chain combines TRBV18 with TRBJ2-2, with TRBD1 matching 9 bases. Trimming at V came to 0 bases and at J to 4 bases, leaving 3 bases not matched to a gene. The germline CDR1 and CDR2 sequences are KGHSH and LQKENI. This CDR3 has 16 amino acids. The CDR3 bases are TGTGCCAGCTCACCACCCGGGACAGGGACCACCGGGGAGCTGTTTTTT. Amino acids: CASSPPGTGTTGELFF.

This clone appeared a single time. This CDR3 reads CASSMDRNTEAFF. CDR3 DNA: TGTGCCAGCAGCATGGACAGGAACACTGAAGCTTTCTTT. The chain joins TRBV7-8 to TRBJ1-1; maybe TRBD1 (6 bases). Per the germline V gene, CDR1 is SGHVS and CDR2 is FQNEAQ. This CDR3 comprises 13 residues. Trimming took off 5 bases at V and 1 base at J, with 8 bases between the two ends.

This clone was observed a few times. The V and J genes are TRBV5-6 and TRBJ2-5; possibly TRBD2 for D (6 bases). The V gene lost 4 bases and the J gene lost 5 bases, with 21 bases spanning the gap. The germline CDR1 and CDR2 sequences are SGHDT and YYEEEE. The CDR3 is 16 amino acids. CDR3 residues: CASSPEMAGLRETQYF. CDR3 sequence (DNA): TGTGCCAGCAGCCCCGAAATGGCGGGGCTCAGGGAGACCCAGTACTTC.

The gene calls are TRBV7-9 and TRBJ1-5; tentative D call: TRBD1 (6 bases). Trimming left V 5 bases short and J 0 bases short, with 11 bases between. The CDR3 covers 15 residues. CDR1 is SEHNR, CDR2 FQNEAQ, per germline (reference sequence). The CDR3 DNA sequence: TGTGCCAGCAGCCAAACAGGGTCTAGCAATCAGCCCCAGCATTTT. Encoded protein: CASSQTGSSNQPQHF.

This sequence joins TRBV4-3 and TRBJ2-3; TRBD2 aligns across 7 bases. Germline lookup yields CDR1 LGHNA and CDR2 YSLEER. This CDR3 contains 16 residues. Trimming at V came to 1 base and at J to 6 bases, leaving 10 bases not matched to a gene. In DNA, the CDR3 is TGCGCCAGCAGCCAAGGGACCCTTCTAGCGGCCGATACGCAGTATTTT. This sequence encodes CASSQGTLLAADTQYF.

In DNA form, the CDR3 reads TGCGCCAGCAGCTTGACGGCTGCGGGTCAGCCCCAGCATTTT. Its translation: CASSLTAAGQPQHF. The rearrangement uses TRBV5-1 and TRBJ1-5, with D uncertain. The CDR3 is 14 residues long. Trimming shortened V by 1 base and J by 6 bases, and 11 bases separated the two germline ends. The germline gives CDR1 SGHRS, CDR2 YFSETQ.